This T cell receptor beta chain derives from a study of T cells expressing NK-cell markers. As for the study in general: Beta-chain profiling covered CD3+CD56+NKG2C+, CD3+CD56+NKG2C- and CD3+CD56-NKG2C+ sorted subsets.

This CDR3 region has 13 residues. The germline gives CDR1 SQVTM, CDR2 ANQGSEA. TCRdb processed the 5' RACE reads again and assigns one entry to each CDR3 protein, with no DNA. The sample has 550,000 to 600,000 distinct CDR3 sequences. The clonotype originates from a man between 18 and 29 years old in good health. This chain joins TRBV29-1 and TRBJ2-4. Source material: blood T cells: a sorted CD56 or NKG2C T cell subset, CD4+ or CD8+ T cells, or bulk PBMC T cells (not recorded which). Here the CDR3 reads CSVEDERKNIQYF.